This record concerns one TCR beta chain sequence. The sample belongs to a study of shared clonotypes between healthy human individuals. Germline V gene lookup returns CDR1 SGHRS and CDR2 YFSETQ. CDR3 size: 17 residues. V was clipped by 6 bases and J by 3 bases, with 21 bases between them. Clones were sequenced by immunoSEQ multiplex PCR, and TCRdb holds only the in-frame ones, with some missing. The data contain about 960,000 clones, approximately 76% of them singletons. Sequencing was done on a sample of memory CD4+ T cells sorted from blood. Specified subset: CD45RA-negative fraction. The clonotype was recovered from a man between 18 and 35 years old in good health. V gene TRBV5-1 combines with J gene TRBJ1-4, with D perhaps matching TRBD1 (6 bases). CDR3 nucleotide sequence: TGCGCCAGCACTACGGACAGTCAAGCACAACCTAATGAAAAACTGTTTTTT. Its protein is CASTTDSQAQPNEKLFF.